Given below is one T cell receptor (beta chain) in context. The antigen is not known. J was trimmed by 3 bases and V by 6 bases; bases with no gene match: 1. CDR3 size: 12 residues. Germline V gives CDR1 SQVTM, CDR2 ANQGSEA. This entry comes from a study of CD8 T cells in Susac syndrome. Study-wide findings and caveats: The study recognized that the number of individuals in its TCR sequencing and HLA analysis was relatively small.

Sequencing of TCR beta was performed on blood CD8+ T cells and on blood CD4+ T cells. Negative isolation yielded CD4+ and CD8+ T cells, and FACS enriched TEMRA cells. RNA totalling roughly 0.45 to 1 ug underwent reverse transcription with random hexamers. A multiplex approach, immunoSEQ multiplex PCR, amplified TCR beta CDR3 across 54 Vbeta and 13 Jbeta. In TCRdb, the immunoSEQ multiplex PCR reads were re-called with MiXCR into one record per CDR3 protein. The data contain about 180,000 distinct CDR3 sequences, around 95% of them singletons. This receptor was identified in a human donor with multiple sclerosis. Sequenced material: CD4+ T cells from PBMCs. V and J are TRBV29-1 and TRBJ1-2, with 10 bases that match TRBD1. CDR3 in amino acids: CSVGTGDYGYTF. CDR3 bases: TGCAGCGTAGGGACAGGGGACTATGGCTACACCTTC.